The rows below give T cell receptor beta chains drawn from one sample of a study of human thymus T cells. Sequenced by immunoSEQ multiplex PCR; TCRdb stores in-frame clones only, minus some. The data show tens of thousands of clones, 94% seen once. Sequences were obtained from blood. The receptors derive from a boy younger than two with a congenital heart defect but otherwise immunologically healthy. Both conserved end residues are part of each CDR3. A D gene is named only where the DNA matches it firmly. Not every row has a clone size; where given, it reads once, few, many or a size class.

V gene	J gene	clone size	D gene	CDR3 protein	CDR3 DNA
TRBV28	TRBJ2-7	.	.	CASSRRPYEQYF	TGTGCCAGCAGTCGCAGGCCATACGAGCAGTACTTC
TRBV28	TRBJ1-6	.	.	CASSLTDPYSPLHF	TGTGCCAGCAGTCTGACAGATCCCTATTCACCCCTCCACTTT
TRBV9	TRBJ1-5	.	TRBD1	CASSVRGRASNQPQHF	TGTGCCAGCAGCGTCAGGGGGCGGGCCAGCAATCAGCCCCAGCATTTT
TRBV10-3	TRBJ2-1	.	TRBD1	CAISPPGQATRRQFF	TGTGCCATCAGTCCTCCGGGACAGGCTACTCGGAGGCAGTTCTTC
TRBV9	TRBJ2-7	.	.	CASSVTDFYEQYF	TGTGCCAGCAGCGTAACGGACTTCTACGAGCAGTACTTC
TRBV7-9	TRBJ2-5	.	.	CASSQGMTQYF	TGTGCCAGCAGCCAAGGAATGACCCAGTACTTC
TRBV19	TRBJ2-7	.	TRBD1	CASSRTGDFSYEQYF	TGTGCCAGTAGTCGGACAGGGGATTTCAGTTACGAGCAGTACTTC
TRBV2	TRBJ2-1	.	TRBD2	CASSEPSGGPGEQFF	TGTGCCAGCAGTGAACCTAGCGGGGGGCCGGGTGAGCAGTTCTTC
TRBV7-9	TRBJ2-5	.	.	CASSLGLQETQYF	TGTGCCAGCAGCTTAGGACTACAAGAGACCCAGTACTTC
TRBV11-2	TRBJ1-6	.	.	CASSLGGNSPLHF	TGTGCCAGCAGCTTAGGGGGTAATTCACCCCTCCACTTT
TRBV5-4	TRBJ2-2	.	TRBD1	CASSPRDRGQNTGELFF	TGTGCCAGCAGCCCCCGGGACAGGGGGCAGAACACCGGGGAGCTGTTTTTT
TRBV18	TRBJ1-2	.	TRBD1	CASSLPGTGSIGMDGYTF	TGTGCCAGCTCACTTCCCGGGACAGGGTCCATAGGAATGGATGGCTACACCTTC
TRBV10-3	TRBJ2-7	few	TRBD2	CAISEAGGSYEQYF	TGTGCCATCAGTGAAGCGGGGGGCTCCTACGAGCAGTACTTC
TRBV4-2	TRBJ2-3	.	TRBD2	CASSQDRTSGGPTDTQYF	TGTGCCAGCAGCCAAGATCGGACTAGCGGGGGACCCACAGATACGCAGTATTTT
TRBV7-9	TRBJ2-1	.	TRBD2	CASSHRSGGGWNEQFF	TGTGCCAGCAGCCACCGGAGCGGGGGGGGCTGGAATGAGCAGTTCTTC
TRBV5-1	TRBJ1-2	.	.	CASSLGGYGYTF	TGCGCCAGCAGCTTGGGGGGCTATGGCTACACCTTC